A single sample gave rise to the 4 T cell receptor beta chains below, sequenced in a study of T-cell memory formation after mild COVID-19. A single record per CDR3 protein comes from TCRdb applying MiXCR to the 5' RACE reads. The sample holds a few hundred thousand distinct CDR3 sequences, 28% seen once. Material: PBMCs or a T cell subset sorted from them (not recorded which). The receptors shown here come from an adult woman who had mild COVID-19 (a few samples of this study predate the infection). Cell type and time point are not known.

This clonotype was seen only a few times. The chain couples TRBV7-2 to TRBJ2-1; a weak D match, TRBD1 (7 bases). The CDR3 has 15 residues. The V end lost 5 bases, the J end lost 2 bases, and 13 bases lay between the germline ends. Germline V gene sequence: CDR1 SGHTA, CDR2 FQGNSA. CDR3 region: CASSVGGGPYNEQFF. The DNA of the CDR3 is TGTGCCAGCAGCGTTGGAGGGGGCCCCTACAATGAGCAGTTCTTC.

This clonotype was counted a few times. This chain connects TRBV15 to TRBJ2-3; either TRBD1 or TRBD2 may fit D (6 bases each). Trimming removed 1 base at V and 2 bases at J, with 10 bases between. The germline gives CDR1 LNHNV, CDR2 YYDKDF (reference sequence). CDR3 size: 15 residues. CDR3 region: CATSRAGGHTDTQYF. CDR3 bases: TGTGCCACCAGCAGAGCCGGGGGCCACACAGATACGCAGTATTTT.

V gene TRBV20-1 combines with J gene TRBJ1-2; no clear D gene. Germline CDR1 DFQATT, CDR2 SNEGSKA (reference sequence). V was shortened by 3 bases and J by 4 bases, with 18 bases between the two germline ends. The CDR3 has 15 residues. The CDR3, as DNA: TGCAGTGCTAGGGGCCGCATGGGCAGCCCCTATGGCTACACCTTC. Residues: CSARGRMGSPYGYTF.

The chain uses TRBV29-1 and TRBJ2-7; D remains unclear. This CDR3 region has 12 residues. The V gene's germline CDR1 is SQVTM and CDR2 ANQGSEA. V dropped 5 bases and J dropped 3 bases, with 11 bases sitting between them. This CDR3 is CSVRQTGYEQYF. CDR3 in DNA: TGCAGCGTTCGCCAGACTGGCTACGAGCAGTACTTC.